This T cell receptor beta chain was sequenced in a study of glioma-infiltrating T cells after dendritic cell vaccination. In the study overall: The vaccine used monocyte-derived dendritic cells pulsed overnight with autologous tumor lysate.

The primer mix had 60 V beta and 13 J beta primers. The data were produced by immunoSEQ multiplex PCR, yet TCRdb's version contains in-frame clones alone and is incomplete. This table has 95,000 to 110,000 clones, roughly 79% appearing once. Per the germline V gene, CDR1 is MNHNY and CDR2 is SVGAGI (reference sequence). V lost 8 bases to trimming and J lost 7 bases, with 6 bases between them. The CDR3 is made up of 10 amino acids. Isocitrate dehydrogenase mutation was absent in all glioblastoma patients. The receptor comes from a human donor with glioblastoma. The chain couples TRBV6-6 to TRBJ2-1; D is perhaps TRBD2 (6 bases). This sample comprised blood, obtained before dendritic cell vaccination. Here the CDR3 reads CASGGNEQFF. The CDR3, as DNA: TGTGCCAGCGGGGGGAATGAGCAGTTCTTC.